This T cell receptor (beta chain) appears in the sequencing data of a study of blood T cell repertoires in COVID-19. The assay was immunoSEQ multiplex PCR, and TCRdb's table has in-frame clones only and misses some. The sample has 55,000 to 80,000 clones; more than 90% are singletons. The junction had 10 bases not matched to a gene; V was cut back by 5 bases and J by 9 bases. CDR3 length: 15 amino acids. Germline V CDR1 and CDR2: PRHDT, FYEKMQ (reference sequence). The J gene is TRBJ2-7, the V gene TRBV13; 13 bases are shared with TRBD2. The clonotype comes from a human donor in a cohort sampled during active COVID-19. What was sequenced was peripheral blood. The CDR3, as DNA: TGTGCCAGCAGCCACACTAGCGGGAGGGCCAGCGGGCAGTACTTC. Translation gives CASSHTSGRASGQYF.